The 29 T cell receptor beta chains below come from one sample, sequenced in a study of blood T cell repertoires in COVID-19. Repertoires were generated with immunoSEQ multiplex PCR, while TCRdb's copy carries only in-frame clones and drops some. The repertoire has hundreds of thousands of clones, approximately 82% of them found once; the top ten carry roughly 5.7%. Specimen: peripheral blood. The receptor set was obtained from a man of 80 years or more with acute or convalescent COVID-19.

This chain connects TRBV4-2 to TRBJ2-1, with D perhaps TRBD2 (5 bases). V was shortened by 2 bases and J by 0 bases, with 17 bases between the two germline ends. The CDR3 loop spans 18 amino acids. Germline values: CDR1 LGHNA, CDR2 YNFKEQ. DNA of the CDR3: TGTGCCAGCAGCCAACAGGCCACACTAGAATACTCCTACAATGAGCAGTTCTTC. Its translation is CASSQQATLEYSYNEQFF.

The V gene is TRBV27, the J gene TRBJ1-5; 7 nucleotides align to TRBD1. Germline CDR1 MNHEY, CDR2 SMNVEV (reference sequence). V lost 6 bases and J lost 3; bases outside the gene matches: 5. The CDR3 is made up of 14 amino acids. CDR3 amino acids: CASSRGTDNQPQHF. CDR3 in DNA: TGTGCCAGCAGCCGTGGGACAGACAATCAGCCCCAGCATTTT.

This chain joins TRBV6-5 and TRBJ1-4, with 9 bases lining up with TRBD1. The V segment lost 7 bases and the J segment 8 bases; nucleotides outside the gene matches: 8. The CDR3 runs 14 residues. Germline CDR1 is MNHEY and CDR2 is SVGAGI. CDR3: CASTMTGGGEKLFF. CDR3 DNA sequence: TGTGCCAGCACAATGACAGGGGGAGGAGAAAAACTGTTTTTT.

The V and J genes are TRBV5-8 and TRBJ2-7, with D maybe TRBD1 (5 bases). The germline V gene has CDR1 SGHTS and CDR2 YDEGEE. The CDR3 contains 15 residues. Trimming removed 2 bases at V and 0 bases at J, with 12 bases between. The CDR3, as DNA: TGTGCCAGCAGCTTTTCGGGTCAGGGCTCCTACGAGCAGTACTTC. Amino acid sequence: CASSFSGQGSYEQYF.

This chain uses TRBV7-3 with TRBJ2-1, with 12 bases fitting TRBD1. With V trimmed by 5 bases and J by 10 bases, 9 bases remained unmatched. Germline V gives CDR1 SGHTA, CDR2 FQGTGA. The CDR3 contains 15 residues. CDR3 DNA sequence: TGTGCCAGCAGCCGCCAGGGACAGGGGGCCGAAGAGCAGTTCTTC. This sequence encodes CASSRQGQGAEEQFF.

The rearrangement uses TRBV14 and TRBJ2-1, with TRBD1 matching over 9 bases. CDR1 and CDR2 from the germline V gene are SGHDN and FVKESK. The CDR3 sequence is 17 residues long. After removal of 3 bases from V and 8 bases from J, the junction contained 14 bases not matched to a gene. CDR3 nucleotide sequence: TGTGCCAGCAGCCAGCCTCTAGGGACAGGGCCCCCCTATGAGCAGTTCTTC. Translating gives CASSQPLGTGPPYEQFF.

J is TRBJ2-1 and V is TRBV7-2; D perhaps matches TRBD2 (6 bases). The V end was cut by 0 bases, the J end by 5 bases, with 20 bases between. The CDR3 contains 18 residues. The germline gives CDR1 SGHTA, CDR2 FQGNSA. The DNA of the CDR3 is TGTGCCAGCAGCTTAGCGTTTGTGATCGGGGGATTGAACAATGAGCAGTTCTTC. Translated, it gives CASSLAFVIGGLNNEQFF.

The chain links TRBV29-1 to TRBJ2-6; D might be TRBD1 (6 bases). The germline V and J ends were trimmed by 5 bases and 1 base, with 9 bases remaining between them. Germline CDR1 reads SQVTM; CDR2 reads ANQGSEA. The length of the CDR3 is 14 residues. CDR3: CSVTRGSGANVLTF. As DNA, the CDR3 is TGCAGCGTTACCAGGGGATCTGGGGCCAACGTCCTGACTTTC.

This chain connects TRBV30 to TRBJ1-1; no clear D gene. V lost 3 bases and J lost 1, with 9 bases in between. Germline V lookup: CDR1 GTSNPN, CDR2 SVGIG (reference sequence). This CDR3 region has 13 residues. CDR3: CAWRTGGNTEAFF. The CDR3 DNA is TGTGCCTGGAGGACCGGCGGGAACACTGAAGCTTTCTTT.

The V and J genes are TRBV10-1 and TRBJ2-7; 7 bases are a match to TRBD1. The CDR3 is made up of 16 amino acids. CDR1 and CDR2 (germline): WNHNN, SYGVQD (reference sequence). Losses at the gene ends were 0 bases for V and 3 bases for J; bases not matched to a gene: 8. In DNA form, the CDR3 reads TGCGCCAGCAGTGAGTCAGGGTCCCCAGGGGGCTACGAGCAGTACTTC. Its protein product is CASSESGSPGGYEQYF.

The chain couples TRBV5-1 to TRBJ2-7; 8 bases are a match to TRBD2. The CDR3 has 14 residues. Losses at the gene ends were 3 bases for V and 5 bases for J; bases not matched to a gene: 7. Looked up from germline, CDR1 is SGHRS and CDR2 is YFSETQ. The CDR3 DNA is TGCGCCAGCAGCTACGGACTAGCCAACGACGAGCAGTACTTC. Translating it yields CASSYGLANDEQYF. Looking up the rest from reference TRBV5-1 and TRBJ2-7 gives the full variable domain: KAGVTQTPRYLIKTRGQQVTLSCSPISGHRSVSWYQQTPGQGLQFLFEYFSETQRNKGNFPGRFSGRQFSNSRSEMNVSTLELGDSALYLCASSYGLANDEQYFGPGTRLTVT.

The chain couples TRBV5-5 to TRBJ1-6; D unresolved. The germline gives CDR1 SGHKS, CDR2 YYEKEE (reference sequence). The CDR3 is 17 amino acids. V was trimmed by 0 bases and J by 0 bases, leaving 10 bases between them. In nucleotides, the CDR3 is TGTGCCAGCAGCTTGGGGAGCCGGGGCTCCTATAATTCACCCCTCCACTTT. This encodes CASSLGSRGSYNSPLHF.

V usage is TRBV15 and J usage is TRBJ2-5, with 7 bases lining up with TRBD2. This CDR3 is 16 amino acids long. The germline V gene has CDR1 LNHNV and CDR2 YYDKDF (reference sequence). Losses at the gene ends were 2 bases for V and 4 bases for J; bases not matched to a gene: 10. CDR3 in DNA: TGTGCCACCAGCAGACCCCCTGGGGGGGTTAGAGAGACCCAGTACTTC. Translating it yields CATSRPPGGVRETQYF. Full variable domain (remainder filled in from reference TRBV15 and TRBJ2-5): DAMVIQNPRYQVTQFGKPVTLSCSQTLNHNVMYWYQQKSSQAPKLLFHYYDKDFNNEADTPDNFQSRRPNTSFCFLDIRSPGLGDTAMYLCATSRPPGGVRETQYFGPGTRLLVL.

This clone was counted a few times. The V gene is TRBV14, the J gene TRBJ1-6; D ambiguous. The CDR3 spans 17 residues. Trimming removed 1 base at V and 0 bases at J, with 10 bases between. Germline V gene sequence: CDR1 SGHDN, CDR2 FVKESK. In DNA, the CDR3 is TGTGCCAGCAGCCAAGTAACCTACAGCTCCTATAATTCACCCCTCCACTTT. Protein product: CASSQVTYSSYNSPLHF. Variable domain in full (rest from reference TRBV14 and TRBJ1-6): EAGVTQFPSHSVIEKGQTVTLRCDPISGHDNLYWYRRVMGKEIKFLLHFVKESKQDESGMPNNRFLAERTGGTYSTLKVQPAELEDSGVYFCASSQVTYSSYNSPLHFGNGTRLTVT.

This sequence joins TRBV11-2 and TRBJ1-5; 11 bases fit TRBD1. The ends lost 5 bases at V and 8 bases at J; junction bases unmatched: 8. CDR3 length equals 15 residues. The germline CDR1 and CDR2 sequences are SGHAT and FQNNGV. CDR3 loop: CASSTGQGAWKPQHF. In nucleotides, the CDR3 is TGTGCCAGCAGCACCGGACAGGGGGCATGGAAGCCCCAGCATTTT.

This sequence joins TRBV29-1 and TRBJ2-5; 7 bases line up with TRBD1. V gave up 7 bases and J gave up 7 bases; unmatched junction bases: 6. The CDR3 contains 11 residues. Germline CDR1 SQVTM, CDR2 ANQGSEA. The CDR3 sequence is CSGKGGGTQYF. In DNA form, the CDR3 reads TGCAGCGGAAAAGGGGGCGGGACCCAGTACTTC.

This clone has only a few counts. The V and J genes are TRBV19 and TRBJ1-1; 9 nucleotides match TRBD1. V shed 5 bases, J shed 3 bases, and the junction held 4 bases outside the gene matches. This CDR3 contains 14 residues. The germline V gene encodes CDR1 LNHDA and CDR2 SQIVND (reference sequence). The CDR3, as DNA: TGTGCCAGTAGTCAACAGGGGGCGTACACTGAAGCTTTCTTT. It is translated as CASSQQGAYTEAFF.

V is TRBV5-1 and J is TRBJ2-1, with 7 bases identical to TRBD2. This CDR3 is built from 16 residues. Germline lookup yields CDR1 SGHRS and CDR2 YFSETQ. V lost 0 bases and J lost 0; bases outside the gene matches: 3. CDR3 sequence reads: CASSLGGRSSYNEQFF. The CDR3 DNA is TGCGCCAGCAGCTTGGGCGGGAGAAGCTCCTACAATGAGCAGTTCTTC.

This sequence joins TRBV5-8 and TRBJ1-2; D is undetermined. This CDR3 is built from 13 residues. Trimming stripped 1 base from V and 2 bases from J, with 6 bases between. Germline V gives CDR1 SGHTS, CDR2 YDEGEE. The CDR3 spells CASSLTENYGYTF. The CDR3 nucleotides are TGTGCCAGCAGCTTGACAGAGAACTATGGCTACACCTTC.

CDR3 region: CASSPRDREIYNQPQHF. DNA of the CDR3: TGTGCCAGCTCACCACGGGACAGGGAAATATACAATCAGCCCCAGCATTTT. The V call is TRBV18, the J call TRBJ1-5, with 9 bases lining up with TRBD1. V shed 1 base, J shed 3 bases, and the junction held 7 bases outside the gene matches. From germline, CDR1 is KGHSH and CDR2 LQKENI. This CDR3 is built from 17 residues.

V gene TRBV27 combines with J gene TRBJ1-4; D ambiguous. The CDR3 has 14 residues. The germline V and J ends were trimmed by 8 bases and 8 bases, with 18 bases remaining between them. From germline, CDR1 is MNHEY and CDR2 SMNVEV (reference sequence). This CDR3 reads CASSMGAVGEKLFF. In DNA, the CDR3 is TGTGCCAGCTCGATGGGAGCGGTCGGCGAAAAACTGTTTTTT.

The V gene is TRBV11-2, the J gene TRBJ2-5; D call uncertain. Per germline, CDR1 SGHAT and CDR2 FQNNGV. V gave up 1 base and J gave up 5 bases, with 8 bases separating them. The CDR3 is 13 residues long. The CDR3 region is CASSLALIETQYF. DNA for the CDR3: TGTGCCAGCAGCTTAGCACTTATCGAGACCCAGTACTTC.

This clone occurred once. The chain uses TRBV24-1 and TRBJ2-3, with D unclear. The length of the CDR3 is 15 residues. CDR1 KGHDR and CDR2 SFDVKD come from the germline V gene. V was trimmed by 4 bases and J by 8 bases, leaving 18 bases between them. CDR3 amino acids: CATSDTSPPGGTQYF. The CDR3 bases are TGTGCCACCAGTGACACCTCCCCTCCCGGTGGTACGCAGTATTTT.

There are a few counts of this clone. V is TRBV2 and J is TRBJ1-4; no clear D. V was shortened by 6 bases and J by 7 bases, with 12 bases between the two germline ends. The CDR3 has 13 amino acids. Per the germline V gene, CDR1 is SNHLY and CDR2 is FYNNEI. The CDR3 region has the DNA TGTGCCAGCAGGCCGCAGCGACGTGAAAAACTGTTTTTT. Encoded protein: CASRPQRREKLFF.

The V gene is TRBV19, the J gene TRBJ2-1, with 10 bases matching TRBD2. The CDR3 loop spans 16 amino acids. The junction had 15 bases not matched to a gene; V was cut back by 3 bases and J by 13 bases. CDR1 is LNHDA, CDR2 SQIVND, per germline (reference sequence). CDR3 amino acids: CASSMGQGLAANLQFF. CDR3 nucleotides: TGTGCCAGTAGTATGGGTCAAGGACTAGCGGCCAACCTACAGTTCTTC.

The V call is TRBV5-4, the J call TRBJ2-5, with D possibly being TRBD1 (6 bases). Trimming removed 4 bases at V and 2 bases at J, with 12 bases between. CDR1 and CDR2 from the germline V gene are SGHNT and YYREEE (reference sequence). This CDR3 is 14 amino acids long. CDR3 sequence (DNA): TGTGCCAGCAGCAAGGGACAAATGCAAGAGACCCAGTACTTC. Translated, it gives CASSKGQMQETQYF.

V usage is TRBV5-1 and J usage is TRBJ2-1; TRBD2 matches at 12 bases. V was pared by 4 bases and J by 6 bases, with 8 bases of the junction left unmatched. The CDR3 runs to 16 residues. Germline V gene data show CDR1 as SGHRS and CDR2 as YFSETQ. The CDR3 loop is CASSRETSGSVNEQFF. The CDR3 DNA follows: TGCGCCAGCAGCCGAGAGACTAGCGGGAGTGTCAATGAGCAGTTCTTC.

V and J are TRBV28 and TRBJ1-2; D is ambiguous. The CDR3 is 12 amino acids. Germline CDR1 is MDHEN and CDR2 is SYDVKM. V was shortened by 9 bases and J by 2 bases, with 10 bases between the two germline ends. The CDR3 bases are TGTGCCAGTTCGGAGGCCAACTATGGCTACACCTTC. Its protein product is CASSEANYGYTF.

The chain carries TRBV6-5 and TRBJ2-1; no clear D gene. This CDR3 is 16 amino acids long. Germline V gene sequence: CDR1 MNHEY, CDR2 SVGAGI. V lost 0 bases and J 2 bases, leaving 11 bases between the germline ends. This CDR3 reads CASSYSSQAPYNEQFF. CDR3 bases: TGTGCCAGCAGTTACTCGTCCCAGGCGCCCTACAATGAGCAGTTCTTC.